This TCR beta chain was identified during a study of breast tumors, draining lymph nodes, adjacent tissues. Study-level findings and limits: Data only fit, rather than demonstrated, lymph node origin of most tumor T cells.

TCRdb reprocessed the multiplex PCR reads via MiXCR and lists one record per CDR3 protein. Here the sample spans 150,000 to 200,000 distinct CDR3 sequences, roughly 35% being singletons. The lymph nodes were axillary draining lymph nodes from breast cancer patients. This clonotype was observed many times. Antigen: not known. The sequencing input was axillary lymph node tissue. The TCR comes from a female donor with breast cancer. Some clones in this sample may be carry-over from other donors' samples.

The DNA for the CDR3 is TGTGCCAGCACCCCTAGGCCATCCTACGAGCAGTACTTC. Translating gives CASTPRPSYEQYF. The chain employs TRBV11-2 and TRBJ2-7; D uncertain. The CDR3 covers 13 residues. Germline V gene lookup returns CDR1 SGHAT and CDR2 FQNNGV. Trimming took 7 bases from V and 1 from J, leaving 11 bases between them. The full variable domain, in which reference TRBV11-2 and TRBJ2-7 provide the parts outside the CDR3, is EAGVAQSPRYKIIEKRQSVAFWCNPISGHATLYWYQQILGQGPKLLIQFQNNGVVDDSQLPKDRFSAERLKGVDSTLKIQPAKLEDSAVYLCASTPRPSYEQYFGPGTRLTVT.